Listed below are T cell receptor beta chains from one sample, sequenced in a study of T cells in Graves' hyperthyroidism and ophthalmopathy. TCRdb independently ran MiXCR on the multiplex PCR reads; one entry per CDR3 protein. The sample includes 250,000 to 400,000 distinct CDR3 sequences, about an eighth of them seen just once. Sequences were obtained from blood. The receptors were gathered from a woman aged 35 to 49 with Graves' ophthalmopathy. Each CDR3 is given with its conserved first and last residue. The order of the fields is J gene, V gene, D gene, clone size, CDR3 DNA, CDR3 protein. The D gene is left open where the match is weak. Size is omitted from some rows. Given values are once, few, many or a class for expanded clones.

>TRBJ1-2|TRBV12-3/TRBV12-4|NA|many
TGTGCCAGCAGTTTTGGCGGAGAGTTCTATGGCTACACCTTC
CASSFGGEFYGYTF
>TRBJ1-1|TRBV30|NA|NA
TGTGCCTGGATGAGGGGCGGCACTGAAGCTTTCTTT
CAWMRGGTEAFF
>TRBJ2-2|TRBV27|NA|many
TGTGCCAGCAGTTTATCTATCACCGGGGAGCTGTTTTTT
CASSLSITGELFF
>TRBJ1-2|TRBV2|NA|many
TGTGCCAGCAGTGGGCATAGGGGCGGAACTAACTATGGCTACACCTTC
CASSGHRGGTNYGYTF
>TRBJ2-1|TRBV14|NA|few
TGTGCCAGCAGCCAGGCTAGATACAATGAGCAGTTCTTC
CASSQARYNEQFF
>TRBJ2-1|TRBV15|TRBD2|many
TGTGCCACCGGACCGGGAGGGGAATACAATGAGCAGTTCTTC
CATGPGGEYNEQFF
>TRBJ1-4|TRBV7-9|NA|NA
TGTGCCAGCAGCTCCACAGAGACCTACGAAAAACTGTTTTTT
CASSSTETYEKLFF
>TRBJ2-7|TRBV11-2|TRBD2|many
TGTGCCAGCAGCTTAGCTCTAGCGGGAAACTACGAGCAGTACTTC
CASSLALAGNYEQYF
>TRBJ2-1|TRBV2|NA|many
TGTGCCAGCAGGGAGGACTTGTATGAGCAGTTCTTC
CASREDLYEQFF
>TRBJ1-2|TRBV7-2|NA|NA
TGTGCCAGCAGCTTAGGAAGCATGGCGGGGGGGGGGTATGGCTACACCTTC
CASSLGSMAGGGYGYTF
>TRBJ1-4|TRBV7-9|TRBD1|few
TGTGCCAGCAGCTTAGCCGACAGGGGCCGCGCTGGGGCAAAACTGTTTTTT
CASSLADRGRAGAKLFF
>TRBJ2-1|TRBV7-2|TRBD2|many
TGTGCCAGCAGCCTCTTCCGGGACTATTACAATGAGCAGTTCTTC
CASSLFRDYYNEQFF
>TRBJ2-1|TRBV10-3|NA|NA
TGTGCCATCAGTGTTGGGCGAGGGGTAGAGGAGCAGTTCTTC
CAISVGRGVEEQFF
>TRBJ1-3|TRBV19|NA|many
TGTGCCAGTAGCAACCCGGCCTGGACAGCAGTTTCCTCTGGAAACACCATATATTTT
CASSNPAWTAVSSGNTIYF
>TRBJ2-5|TRBV28|TRBD1|many
TGTGCCAGCAGTTCCACAGGGGGTGTGGAGACCCAGTACTTC
CASSSTGGVETQYF
>TRBJ2-1|TRBV6-1|NA|NA
TGTGCCAGCAGAGCAGGGTCGGACAATGAGCAGTTCTTC
CASRAGSDNEQFF
>TRBJ2-1|TRBV6-5|TRBD1|many
TGTGCCAGCAGTTATCAATGGACAGGTCACAATGAGCAGTTCTTC
CASSYQWTGHNEQFF
>TRBJ2-3|TRBV5-1|TRBD1|few
TGCGCCAGCAGCCTGTCCGGGACAGGGAGGACAGATACGCAGTATTTT
CASSLSGTGRTDTQYF
>TRBJ2-7|TRBV19|NA|NA
TGTGCCAGTAGTTTACAGGGTGGTATCTACGAGCAGTACTTC
CASSLQGGIYEQYF
>TRBJ1-6|TRBV25-1|TRBD1|many
TGTGCCAGCAGGTGGCAGGGGGAGAATTCACCCCTCCACTTT
CASRWQGENSPLHF
>TRBJ2-5|TRBV4-2|NA|few
TGTGCCAGCAGCCAATCTAGCGCTTACCAAGAGACCCAGTACTTC
CASSQSSAYQETQYF
>TRBJ2-1|TRBV19|NA|many
TGTGCCAGTAGTAGGGACGGATTCAGCTCCTACAATGAGCAGTTCTTC
CASSRDGFSSYNEQFF
>TRBJ1-4|TRBV12-5|TRBD1|many
TGTGCTAGTGGTTTAGACGGGACAGGCGAAAAACTGTTTTTT
CASGLDGTGEKLFF
>TRBJ1-1|TRBV24-1|NA|many
TGTGCCACCAGTGATTCTACGGACCGGTGGAGTAAAGCTTTCTTT
CATSDSTDRWSKAFF
>TRBJ1-2|TRBV2|NA|many
TGTGCCAGCAGTGAAGCGCGAGGGGGACTGGGCTATGGCTACACCTTC
CASSEARGGLGYGYTF
>TRBJ1-5|TRBV27|NA|many
TGTGCCAGCAGTTTCAATGTTTTTCGGCCCCAGCATTTT
CASSFNVFRPQHF
>TRBJ1-2|TRBV29-1|NA|few
TGCAGCGTTGAAGTGATGGGCCAGGGCTATGGCTACACCTTC
CSVEVMGQGYGYTF